This is a list of T cell receptor beta chains from one sample in a study of cytotoxic CD8 clonotypes in ibrutinib-treated CLL. TCRdb's copy holds only in-frame clones and misses some; the assay was immunoSEQ multiplex PCR. The sample yields about 140,000 clones, 70% to 80% seen once. The starting material was PBMCs, obtained after 12 months of ibrutinib treatment. Receptors originate from a human donor with chronic lymphocytic leukemia. CDR3s include the opening cysteine and the closing phenylalanine or tryptophan. D genes are given only for firm matches. A row's size may be missing; if present it is once, few, many or a size class.

D: -; size: -; J: TRBJ1-5; V: TRBV4-1; CDR3: CASSRTQGGNQPQHF; DNA: TGCGCCAGCAGCCGGACGCAAGGCGGCAATCAGCCCCAGCATTTT
D: -; size: -; J: TRBJ1-3; V: TRBV27; CDR3: CASSPDYSGNTIYF; DNA: TGTGCCAGCAGTCCGGATTACTCTGGAAACACCATATATTTT
D: -; size: -; J: TRBJ1-1; V: TRBV2; CDR3: CASRPDSNTEAFF; DNA: TGTGCCAGCAGGCCCGACAGTAACACTGAAGCTTTCTTT
D: -; size: few; J: TRBJ2-3; V: TRBV29-1; CDR3: CSVEWGSDTQYF; DNA: TGCAGCGTTGAATGGGGGTCAGATACGCAGTATTTT
D: TRBD1; size: -; J: TRBJ2-2; V: TRBV7-2; CDR3: CASSSDRRTGELFF; DNA: TGTGCCAGCAGCTCGGACAGGAGGACCGGGGAGCTGTTTTTT
D: -; size: few; J: TRBJ2-7; V: TRBV6-5; CDR3: CASRVGAQNEQYF; DNA: TGTGCCAGCAGGGTGGGGGCGCAGAACGAGCAGTACTTC
D: -; size: -; J: TRBJ2-7; V: TRBV7-2; CDR3: CASSLFAGSYEQYF; DNA: TGTGCCAGCAGCTTATTCGCCGGTTCCTACGAGCAGTACTTC
D: TRBD1; size: -; J: TRBJ2-7; V: TRBV9; CDR3: CASSVGTGTGVQEQYF; DNA: TGTGCCAGCAGCGTTGGAACCGGGACAGGGGTACAAGAGCAGTACTTC
D: -; size: -; J: TRBJ2-3; V: TRBV6-1; CDR3: CASTEMEGARTDTQYF; DNA: TGTGCCAGCACTGAAATGGAGGGGGCGCGGACAGATACGCAGTATTTT
D: -; size: -; J: TRBJ1-4; V: TRBV28; CDR3: CASSLYSAANEKLFF; DNA: TGTGCCAGCAGTTTATATTCCGCCGCTAATGAAAAACTGTTTTTT
D: -; size: -; J: TRBJ1-1; V: TRBV27; CDR3: CASSLLSVRTGRIHLSEAFF; DNA: TGTGCCAGCAGTTTATTGTCAGTCCGCACAGGGAGGATCCACCTCTCTGAAGCTTTCTTT
D: TRBD2; size: -; J: TRBJ2-1; V: TRBV11-3; CDR3: CASSPRTSTTYNEQFF; DNA: TGTGCCAGCAGCCCTCGGACTAGCACAACCTACAATGAGCAGTTCTTC
D: -; size: -; J: TRBJ2-3; V: TRBV27; CDR3: CASSLWVAGYTDTQYF; DNA: TGTGCCAGCAGTTTATGGGTGGCGGGTTACACAGATACGCAGTATTTT
D: -; size: once; J: TRBJ2-6; V: TRBV2; CDR3: CASRPQGSGANVLTF; DNA: TGTGCCAGCAGACCCCAGGGCTCTGGGGCCAACGTCCTGACTTTC
D: -; size: -; J: TRBJ1-1; V: TRBV19; CDR3: CASSIWNTEAFF; DNA: TGTGCCAGTAGTATTTGGAACACTGAAGCTTTCTTT
D: -; size: -; J: TRBJ2-7; V: TRBV16; CDR3: CASSPTFAYEQYF; DNA: TGTGCCAGCAGCCCCACCTTTGCCTACGAGCAGTACTTC
D: TRBD1; size: once; J: TRBJ2-6; V: TRBV27; CDR3: CASSIQGQISGANVLTF; DNA: TGTGCCAGCAGTATCCAGGGACAGATCTCTGGGGCCAACGTCCTGACTTTC
D: TRBD1; size: -; J: TRBJ1-2; V: TRBV6-5; CDR3: CASSLRDRDGYTF; DNA: TGTGCCAGCAGTCTCCGGGACAGGGACGGCTACACCTTC
D: -; size: -; J: TRBJ2-7; V: TRBV19; CDR3: CASSIVDWGEQYF; DNA: TGTGCCAGTAGTATAGTGGACTGGGGAGAGCAGTACTTC
D: TRBD1; size: -; J: TRBJ1-1; V: TRBV7-3; CDR3: CASSTRQGRNTEAFF; DNA: TGTGCCAGCAGCACCAGACAGGGGAGGAACACTGAAGCTTTCTTT
D: TRBD1; size: -; J: TRBJ1-1; V: TRBV2; CDR3: CASTKDRGETEAFF; DNA: TGTGCCAGCACCAAGGACAGGGGGGAAACTGAAGCTTTCTTT
D: TRBD1; size: many; J: TRBJ1-2; V: TRBV5-1; CDR3: CASSPDRVEYGYTF; DNA: TGCGCCAGCAGCCCGGACAGGGTGGAGTATGGCTACACCTTC
D: -; size: -; J: TRBJ2-7; V: TRBV2; CDR3: CASIFHYEQYF; DNA: TGTGCCAGCATCTTTCACTACGAGCAGTACTTC
D: -; size: -; J: TRBJ2-3; V: TRBV9; CDR3: CASSVQMFTDTQYF; DNA: TGTGCCAGCAGCGTCCAAATGTTCACAGATACGCAGTATTTT
D: -; size: -; J: TRBJ2-1; V: TRBV28; CDR3: CASSFTRSYNEQFF; DNA: TGTGCCAGCAGTTTTACTAGGTCCTACAATGAGCAGTTCTTC
D: -; size: -; J: TRBJ2-3; V: TRBV5-6; CDR3: CASSLGSDTQYF; DNA: TGTGCCAGCAGCTTAGGATCAGATACGCAGTATTTT
D: -; size: -; J: TRBJ2-2; V: TRBV7-9; CDR3: CASSLGSSGQNTGELFF; DNA: TGTGCCAGCAGCTTGGGTTCGTCCGGACAGAACACCGGGGAGCTGTTTTTT
D: TRBD2; size: -; J: TRBJ2-1; V: TRBV9; CDR3: CASSRTSGSSYNEQFF; DNA: TGTGCCAGCAGCAGGACTAGCGGAAGCTCCTACAATGAGCAGTTCTTC
D: TRBD2; size: -; J: TRBJ2-7; V: TRBV5-5; CDR3: CASSLRAGGSWEQYF; DNA: TGTGCCAGCAGCTTGCGAGCGGGGGGTTCTTGGGAGCAGTACTTC
D: TRBD2; size: -; J: TRBJ2-5; V: TRBV28; CDR3: CASSLGGRIQETQYF; DNA: TGTGCCAGCAGTTTGGGCGGGAGGATTCAAGAGACCCAGTACTTC
D: TRBD2; size: few; J: TRBJ2-3; V: TRBV4-2; CDR3: CASSQAQTSGRAEDTQYF; DNA: TGTGCCAGCAGCCAGGCCCAGACTAGCGGGAGGGCCGAAGATACGCAGTATTTT
D: -; size: once; J: TRBJ2-7; V: TRBV25-1; CDR3: CASGYRDSIIDEQYF; DNA: TGTGCCAGCGGGTACAGGGATTCCATTATCGACGAGCAGTACTTC
D: -; size: -; J: TRBJ2-2; V: TRBV27; CDR3: CASSSVRYTGELFF; DNA: TGTGCCAGCAGTTCGGTCAGATACACCGGGGAGCTGTTTTTT
D: -; size: once; J: TRBJ2-2; V: TRBV4-2; CDR3: CASSQDQGGGGNTGELFF; DNA: TGTGCCAGCAGCCAAGATCAAGGGGGCGGGGGGAACACCGGGGAGCTGTTTTTT
D: -; size: -; J: TRBJ2-5; V: TRBV5-6; CDR3: CASSRGVGETQYF; DNA: TGTGCCAGCAGCAGGGGAGTTGGGGAGACCCAGTACTTC
D: -; size: -; J: TRBJ2-3; V: TRBV7-8; CDR3: CASSLAIDTQYF; DNA: TGTGCCAGCAGCTTAGCGATAGATACGCAGTATTTT
D: -; size: few; J: TRBJ1-3; V: TRBV7-2; CDR3: CASSLAGGNTIYF; DNA: TGTGCCAGCAGCTTAGCGGGAGGAAACACCATATATTTT
D: -; size: once; J: TRBJ1-1; V: TRBV29-1; CDR3: CSVDPARGTEAFF; DNA: TGCAGCGTTGACCCGGCGAGGGGGACTGAAGCTTTCTTT
D: -; size: -; J: TRBJ1-2; V: TRBV5-4; CDR3: CASSSTGGLYGYTF; DNA: TGTGCCAGCAGCTCCACCGGGGGCCTCTATGGCTACACCTTC
D: TRBD2; size: -; J: TRBJ2-5; V: TRBV7-4; CDR3: CASSVRREPETQYF; DNA: TGTGCCAGCTCCGTTAGGCGGGAGCCAGAGACCCAGTACTTC
D: -; size: -; J: TRBJ1-5; V: TRBV28; CDR3: CASSSLLGGVTPPQHF; DNA: TGTGCCAGCAGTTCTCTCCTGGGAGGGGTTACACCGCCCCAGCATTTT
D: TRBD1; size: -; J: TRBJ2-2; V: TRBV7-2; CDR3: CASSPAGQGTGELFF; DNA: TGTGCCAGCAGTCCAGCCGGACAGGGGACCGGGGAGCTGTTTTTT
D: -; size: few; J: TRBJ2-2; V: TRBV4-2; CDR3: CASSQDSTPGELFF; DNA: TGTGCCAGCAGCCAAGACTCGACCCCCGGGGAGCTGTTTTTT
D: TRBD1; size: few; J: TRBJ2-3; V: TRBV7-7; CDR3: CASSPRTGAQGDTQYF; DNA: TGTGCTAGCAGCCCCAGGACAGGGGCCCAAGGGGATACGCAGTATTTT
D: -; size: many; J: TRBJ2-7; V: TRBV6-5; CDR3: CASSRDKSYEQYF; DNA: TGTGCCAGCAGCCGGGACAAGTCCTACGAGCAGTACTTC
D: TRBD2; size: -; J: TRBJ2-1; V: TRBV10-3; CDR3: CAISDGLAANEQFF; DNA: TGTGCCATCAGTGACGGTCTAGCGGCAAATGAGCAGTTCTTC
D: -; size: -; J: TRBJ1-3; V: TRBV14; CDR3: CASSQNTLRHLSSGNTIYF; DNA: TGTGCCAGCAGCCAAAATACCCTAAGACACCTGAGCTCTGGAAACACCATATATTTT
D: TRBD1; size: -; J: TRBJ1-6; V: TRBV5-1; CDR3: CASKAGTESNSPLHF; DNA: TGCGCCAGTAAAGCGGGGACAGAAAGTAATTCACCCCTCCACTTT
D: TRBD1; size: -; J: TRBJ2-7; V: TRBV19; CDR3: CASSKNPGTAYEQYF; DNA: TGTGCCAGTAGTAAGAATCCGGGGACAGCCTACGAGCAGTACTTC
D: -; size: -; J: TRBJ2-1; V: TRBV28; CDR3: CASSFTGEQFF; DNA: TGTGCCAGCAGTTTTACGGGGGAGCAGTTCTTC
D: -; size: -; J: TRBJ2-3; V: TRBV21-1; CDR3: CASSSPQRGPTDTQYF; DNA: TGTGCCAGCAGTTCACCCCAAAGAGGGCCCACAGATACGCAGTATTTT
D: -; size: -; J: TRBJ2-7; V: TRBV2; CDR3: CASSATAYEQYF; DNA: TGTGCCAGCAGTGCAACAGCCTACGAGCAGTACTTC